This record looks at one T cell receptor beta chain sequence and its context. This record belongs to a study of blood T cell repertoires in COVID-19. Study as a whole: Samples of COVID-19 (acute and convalescent) were obtained from the United States, Italy and Spain. Nucleic acid was either cDNA or gDNA, and it came from T cells, B-cell-depleted T cells, or PBMCs.

V lost 8 bases, J lost 6 bases, and 11 bases lay in between. Per germline, CDR1 MDHEN and CDR2 SYDVKM. The CDR3 is 12 amino acids. Per the original data handling: Estimated nucleated cell counts came from reference gene primer amplification. Repertoires were generated with immunoSEQ multiplex PCR, while TCRdb's copy carries only in-frame clones and drops some. Clonal size and the V and J genes are those of that table, whereas D and trimming came from the DNA. Among roughly 140,000 clones listed, roughly 90% were seen once. The receptor was isolated from a man between 45 and 60 years old with active or convalescent COVID-19. Sequencing was performed on peripheral blood. The chain employs TRBV28 and TRBJ1-5; maybe TRBD1 (5 bases). The CDR3 DNA reads as TGTGCCAGCTTTATAAGGGGTCAGCCCCAGCATTTT. Its protein product is CASFIRGQPQHF.